This TCR beta chain was recorded in a study of T cell changes during pregnancy in multiple sclerosis (dated by TCRdb to about 2019). In the study overall: Changes in the T cell repertoire over the course of pregnancy were examined in this study in women with multiple sclerosis.

The library was obtained by the immunoSEQ multiplex PCR assay. The table comes from immuneACCESS by way of TCRdb, which keeps in-frame sequences with V and J called. Part of the clones is missing from these tables; in studies checked, under half for an unresolved V gene and the rest for unknown reasons. In all, the sample holds about 130,000 clones, and 90% to 98% of those were seen once. 0.44% of the sample comes from the top ten. This clone was seen only once. Its antigen has not been determined. Base qualities were left out, and no much larger clone turns up one base away. Its CDR3 holds 16 amino acids, cysteine through phenylalanine. The entry retains the CDR3 DNA only, 48 bases that are in frame from base 1. Looking up the germline V gene yields CDR1 MNHEY and CDR2 SVGAGI. Compared with germline, V lacks 4 bases and J lacks 0 bases; bases without a gene match: 4.

The sequence was obtained from a female donor with multiple sclerosis, enrolled in a pregnancy study. The sample in question was peripheral blood, obtained after pregnancy. The sequence joins TRBV6-5 to TRBJ2-1; 9 central bases correspond to TRBD1. The encoded CDR3 is CASSSQQGASYNEQFF. The bases read TGTGCCAGCAGTTCCCAACAGGGGGCCTCCTACAATGAGCAGTTCTTC.